The TCR beta chain described here comes from a study of PD-1 blockade in classical Hodgkin lymphoma. Whole-study results and caveats: The origin of the repertoire differences remains undefined, with disease activity or prior therapy as possible causes. Relapsed/refractory patients reportedly had lower baseline diversity than newly diagnosed patients.

Measured with immunoSEQ multiplex PCR; TCRdb has only the in-frame clones, and not every one. The sample lists roughly 20,000 clones, approximately 94% occurring once. Noted time point: newly diagnosed, previously untreated cHL patient sample. Concerning this clone itself: Its antigen is not known.

The TCR was taken from a human donor with classical Hodgkin lymphoma. The sequenced material came from peripheral blood mononuclear cells (PBMCs).

CDR3 loop: CASSEPGQGSSPLHF. CDR3 coding DNA: TGTGCCAGCAGTGAACCTGGACAGGGGAGTTCACCCCTCCACTTT. The chain is built from TRBV25-1 and TRBJ1-6, with 9 bases matching TRBD1. The V gene end was trimmed by 2 bases and the J gene end by 9 bases; junction bases not matched to a gene: 5. CDR1 and CDR2 (germline): MGHDK, SYGVNS. The CDR3 loop spans 15 amino acids.